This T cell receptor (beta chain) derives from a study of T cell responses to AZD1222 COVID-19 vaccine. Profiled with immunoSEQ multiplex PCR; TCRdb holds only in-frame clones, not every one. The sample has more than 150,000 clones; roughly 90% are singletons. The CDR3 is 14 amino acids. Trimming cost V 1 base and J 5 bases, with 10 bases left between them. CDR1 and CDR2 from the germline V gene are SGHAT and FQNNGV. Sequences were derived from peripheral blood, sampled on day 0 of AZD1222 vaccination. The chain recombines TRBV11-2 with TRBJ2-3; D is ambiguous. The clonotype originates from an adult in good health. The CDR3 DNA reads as TGTGCCAGCAGCTTAGCCCTCTACAGAGATACGCAGTATTTT. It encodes CASSLALYRDTQYF.